In this sample, the clone carrying this T cell receptor beta chain turned up a few times. The data were produced by immunoSEQ multiplex PCR, yet TCRdb's version contains in-frame clones alone and is incomplete. This sample has about 84,000 clones, with roughly 88% found just once. The entry originates in a study of T cell responses to AZD1222 COVID-19 vaccine. The germline V gene has CDR1 SGHVS and CDR2 FNYEAQ. The CDR3 is made up of 14 amino acids. After removal of 6 bases from V and 7 bases from J, the junction contained 7 bases not matched to a gene. The chain uses TRBV7-6 and TRBJ1-5, with 9 nucleotides matching TRBD1. This sequence was found in an adult who received the AZD1222 COVID-19 vaccine. The input for sequencing was peripheral blood, taken 28 days after the second AZD1222 dose. Here the CDR3 DNA reads TGTGCCAGCAGGAAAAACAGGGGGCGGCAGCCCCAGCATTTT. It yields the protein CASRKNRGRQPQHF.